Following are 25 T cell receptor beta chains from one sample sequenced in a study of chemoradiotherapy in HPV16-positive cancers. TCRdb's copy holds only in-frame clones and misses some; the assay was immunoSEQ multiplex PCR. The sample lists about 5,100 clones; approximately 84% were seen once. The sequenced sample was tumor tissue, obtained from a patient who underwent chemoradiotherapy. Source of these receptors: a human donor with HPV-associated anogenital cancer.

The CDR3 region is CASSLPRNRETQYF. The CDR3 DNA is TGTGCCAGCAGCTTGCCCCGAAATAGGGAGACCCAGTACTTC. The chain combines TRBV5-4 with TRBJ2-5; D gene uncertain. This CDR3 contains 14 residues. Trimming pared 1 base from V and 5 bases from J, leaving 12 bases between. Germline loops: CDR1 SGHNT, CDR2 YYREEE (reference sequence).

This sequence joins TRBV11-3 and TRBJ2-2, with a possible D match to TRBD2 (5 bases). The germline gives CDR1 SGHNT, CDR2 YENEEA. This CDR3 is built from 13 residues. V gave up 3 bases and J gave up 5 bases, with 7 bases separating them. The CDR3 sequence: CASSLPGTGELFF. CDR3 in DNA: TGTGCCAGCAGCTTGCCGGGGACCGGGGAGCTGTTTTTT. Supplemented by reference TRBV11-3 and TRBJ2-2, the full variable domain reads EAGVVQSPRYKIIEKKQPVAFWCNPISGHNTLYWYLQNLGQGPELLIRYENEEAVDDSQLPKDRFSAERLKGVDSTLKIQPAELGDSAVYLCASSLPGTGELFFGEGSRLTVL.

The chain has TRBV7-9 and TRBJ2-6; D unclear. This CDR3 is 17 amino acids long. Looked up from germline, CDR1 is SEHNR and CDR2 is FQNEAQ (reference sequence). With 5 bases removed from V and 4 bases from J, the gap between germline ends came to 18 bases. The CDR3 nucleotides read TGTGCCAGCAGCCACCAAAAAGAACGGGCAGGGGCCAACGTCCTGACTTTC. This sequence encodes CASSHQKERAGANVLTF.

V and J are TRBV2 and TRBJ2-7; TRBD2 matches at 10 bases. J lost 4 bases, V lost 7 bases, and 4 bases had no gene match. The CDR3 length is 13 residues. Germline V gene data show CDR1 as SNHLY and CDR2 as FYNNEI. CDR3 bases: TGTGCCAGCAAAGCGGGGGGGCGGTACGAGCAGTACTTC. Residues: CASKAGGRYEQYF.

A few counts support this clone. This CDR3 reads CASKDDRLSNQPQHF. The CDR3 bases are TGTGCCAGTAAAGACGACAGGCTTAGCAATCAGCCCCAGCATTTT. The rearrangement links TRBV19 to TRBJ1-5; tentatively, D is TRBD1 (6 bases). CDR1 is LNHDA, CDR2 SQIVND, per germline (reference sequence). The CDR3 consists of 15 residues. V lost 7 bases, J lost 0 bases, and 13 bases lay in between.

The chain employs TRBV2 and TRBJ1-1; D is ambiguous. The V gene lost 7 bases and the J gene lost 1 base, with 10 bases spanning the gap. The CDR3 is 13 residues long. The germline CDR1 and CDR2 sequences are SNHLY and FYNNEI. This CDR3 is CASKRLQNTEAFF. CDR3 nucleotide sequence: TGTGCCAGCAAGAGACTCCAGAACACTGAAGCTTTCTTT.

The chain carries TRBV11-2 and TRBJ1-2; D is possibly TRBD1 (5 bases). Germline CDR1 is SGHAT and CDR2 is FQNNGV. The CDR3 is made up of 15 amino acids. V lost 1 base to trimming and J lost 4 bases, with 13 bases between them. The CDR3 nucleotides are TGTGCCAGCAGCTTAGTGGGGCGCCCCCCCTATGGCTACACCTTC. It translates to CASSLVGRPPYGYTF.

This clone is a singleton in its sample. The V call is TRBV19, the J call TRBJ2-7, with D possibly being TRBD1 (7 bases). Germline loops: CDR1 LNHDA, CDR2 SQIVND (reference sequence). This CDR3 region has 16 residues. Trimming left V 6 bases short and J 3 bases short, with 21 bases between. CDR3 coding DNA: TGTGCCAGTAGAGAGTTCGCGGGACAGAACAACTACGAGCAGTACTTC. This encodes CASREFAGQNNYEQYF.

CDR3 DNA sequence: TGTGCCAGCAGTTCCGACGGACAGGGTCGTAATTCACCCCTCCACTTT. Encoded protein: CASSSDGQGRNSPLHF. This rearrangement joins TRBV27 to TRBJ1-6; 8 bases match TRBD1. CDR1 and CDR2 (germline): MNHEY, SMNVEV (reference sequence). The length of the CDR3 is 16 residues. V shed 4 bases and J 6 bases; nucleotides not matched to a gene: 8.

The rearrangement links TRBV5-6 to TRBJ2-7; D is perhaps TRBD1 or TRBD2 (7 bases each). The germline V gene encodes CDR1 SGHDT and CDR2 YYEEEE. Trimming shortened V by 6 bases and J by 2 bases, and 15 bases separated the two germline ends. CDR3 length: 14 residues. The DNA for the CDR3 is TGTGCCAGCAAAAGCGGGACAGATGCCTACGAGCAGTACTTC. This codes for CASKSGTDAYEQYF.

The chain has TRBV5-1 and TRBJ1-6; unclear D gene. CDR3 length: 14 amino acids. V lost 3 bases and J 6 bases, leaving 10 bases between the germline ends. Germline CDR1 reads SGHRS; CDR2 reads YFSETQ. The CDR3: CASSSSGVNSPLHF. Written as DNA, the CDR3 is TGCGCCAGCAGCTCCTCCGGGGTTAATTCACCCCTCCACTTT.

Sample share makes this clone large. V gene TRBV13 combines with J gene TRBJ2-5; D unclear. V was trimmed by 7 bases and J by 2 bases, leaving 14 bases between them. The CDR3 consists of 14 residues. In germline, CDR1 is PRHDT, CDR2 FYEKMQ (reference sequence). CDR3 coding DNA: TGTGCCAGCACCAGAAATGGGAAACAAGAGACCCAGTACTTC. Its protein is CASTRNGKQETQYF.

This clone was counted only a few times. This rearrangement joins TRBV5-1 to TRBJ1-2; 7 nucleotides agree with TRBD1. J was trimmed by 3 bases and V by 3 bases; bases with no gene match: 8. The CDR3 spans 15 residues. Germline values: CDR1 SGHRS, CDR2 YFSETQ. The CDR3 region has the DNA TGCGCCAGCAGCTCGGGACAGTCCCTGGACTATGGCTACACCTTC. Protein: CASSSGQSLDYGYTF.

The chain links TRBV11-2 to TRBJ1-6, with D possibly matching TRBD1 (6 bases). CDR3 length equals 14 residues. Trimming stripped 6 bases from V and 9 bases from J, with 15 bases between. Looked up from germline, CDR1 is SGHAT and CDR2 is FQNNGV. As DNA, the CDR3 is TGTGCCAGCAGACAACAGGGCCTTGGTTCACCCCTCCACTTT. It codes for CASRQQGLGSPLHF. The whole variable domain, filled in from reference TRBV11-2 and TRBJ1-6, reads EAGVAQSPRYKIIEKRQSVAFWCNPISGHATLYWYQQILGQGPKLLIQFQNNGVVDDSQLPKDRFSAERLKGVDSTLKIQPAKLEDSAVYLCASRQQGLGSPLHFGNGTRLTVT.

CDR3 region: CASRTASWQGGQYF. CDR3 DNA: TGTGCCAGTAGGACCGCTTCTTGGCAGGGGGGCCAGTACTTC. The chain is built from TRBV19 and TRBJ2-5; maybe TRBD1 (7 bases). Germline V CDR1 and CDR2: LNHDA, SQIVND (reference sequence). Trimming stripped 6 bases from V and 10 bases from J, with 21 bases between. The CDR3 has 14 residues.

Judged by abundance, this clone is large. J is TRBJ2-3 and V is TRBV27; D unclear. The CDR3 consists of 17 residues. Germline-derived CDR1 and CDR2 are MNHEY and SMNVEV (reference sequence). The V end was cut by 3 bases, the J end by 0 bases, with 16 bases between. The CDR3: CASSFTPDSPSTDTQYF. Here the CDR3 DNA reads TGTGCCAGCAGTTTCACCCCCGATAGTCCTAGCACAGATACGCAGTATTTT.

The rearrangement uses TRBV6-6 and TRBJ2-2; D is possibly TRBD1 or TRBD2 (5 bases each). Germline CDR1 and CDR2: MNHNY and SVGAGI (reference sequence). Trimming shortened V by 5 bases and J by 7 bases, and 17 bases separated the two germline ends. The CDR3 runs to 15 residues. For the CDR3, the DNA is TGTGCCAGCAGTCTCCGGGACCCCCGGTTCGGGGAGCTGTTTTTT. It is translated as CASSLRDPRFGELFF.

This clone was recorded once. The chain has TRBV10-1 and TRBJ2-1; weak D call: TRBD1 (7 bases). The CDR3 sequence is 16 residues long. CDR1 and CDR2 from the germline V gene are WNHNN and SYGVQD (reference sequence). Trimming stripped 0 bases from V and 6 bases from J, with 15 bases between. The DNA of the CDR3 is TGCGCCAGCAGTGAGTCGGGCCAGGGGGGTCGCAATGAGCAGTTCTTC. Translation: CASSESGQGGRNEQFF.

The rearrangement joins TRBV27 to TRBJ2-5, with a weak D call TRBD2 (5 bases). The DNA end is a closer match to TRBJ2-7, so the J assignment may be wrong. This CDR3 has 16 residues. CDR1 is MNHEY and CDR2 is SMNVEV in the germline V gene (reference sequence). Written as DNA, the CDR3 is TGTGCCAGCAGTCCCAACCGCCCGGTTGAGGGCTACGAGCAGTACTTC. Encoded protein: CASSPNRPVEGYEQYF.

The J gene is TRBJ1-1, the V gene TRBV5-1; D is perhaps TRBD1 (5 bases). Germline CDR1 and CDR2: SGHRS and YFSETQ. Trimming pared 0 bases from V and 2 bases from J, leaving 14 bases between. The CDR3 is made up of 16 amino acids. The CDR3 region has the DNA TGCGCCAGCAGCTTGGGGTCGACAGTTCTAAACACTGAAGCTTTCTTT. Residues: CASSLGSTVLNTEAFF.

The genes are TRBV19 and TRBJ2-6, with a possible D match to TRBD2 (5 bases). CDR1 is LNHDA and CDR2 is SQIVND in the germline V gene (reference sequence). Trimming cost V 4 bases and J 4 bases, with 17 bases left between them. The CDR3 consists of 17 residues. CDR3: CASSTPVRVEGANVLTF. The CDR3 nucleotides are TGTGCCAGTAGTACCCCCGTGAGGGTGGAGGGGGCCAACGTCCTGACTTTC.

This clone was seen more than once but under ten times. This CDR3 is CASMVTGGGEQFF. The CDR3, as DNA: TGTGCCAGCATGGTAACAGGGGGCGGTGAGCAGTTCTTC. The chain has TRBV6-1 and TRBJ2-1; 9 positions agree with TRBD1. The CDR3 contains 13 residues. Germline CDR1 MNHNS, CDR2 SASEGT. Losses at the gene ends were 7 bases for V and 9 bases for J; bases not matched to a gene: 7.

The chain combines TRBV29-1 with TRBJ2-3, with D unclear. V was clipped by 8 bases and J by 5 bases, with 11 bases between them. This CDR3 has 11 amino acids. Germline CDR1 SQVTM, CDR2 ANQGSEA. The DNA of the CDR3 is TGCAGCTTCCTCACGGGAGATACGCAGTATTTT. Residues: CSFLTGDTQYF.

The chain is built from TRBV21-1 and TRBJ2-5; the table gives TRBD2 as D, unverified against the DNA. TRBV21-1 is deemed a pseudogene. This CDR3 contains 14 residues. The CDR3 sequence: CASSIRDSQETQYF. The DNA of the CDR3 is TGTGCCAGCAGCATCCGGGACTCCCAAGAGACCCAGTACTTC.

This sequence joins TRBV21-1 and TRBJ2-7; the table's D call TRBD1 went unverified against the DNA. TRBV21-1 is a pseudogene locus. The CDR3 totals 15 residues. CDR3 region: CASVQTGGEFYEQYF. CDR3 bases: TGTGCCAGCGTTCAAACAGGGGGCGAGTTCTACGAGCAGTACTTC.